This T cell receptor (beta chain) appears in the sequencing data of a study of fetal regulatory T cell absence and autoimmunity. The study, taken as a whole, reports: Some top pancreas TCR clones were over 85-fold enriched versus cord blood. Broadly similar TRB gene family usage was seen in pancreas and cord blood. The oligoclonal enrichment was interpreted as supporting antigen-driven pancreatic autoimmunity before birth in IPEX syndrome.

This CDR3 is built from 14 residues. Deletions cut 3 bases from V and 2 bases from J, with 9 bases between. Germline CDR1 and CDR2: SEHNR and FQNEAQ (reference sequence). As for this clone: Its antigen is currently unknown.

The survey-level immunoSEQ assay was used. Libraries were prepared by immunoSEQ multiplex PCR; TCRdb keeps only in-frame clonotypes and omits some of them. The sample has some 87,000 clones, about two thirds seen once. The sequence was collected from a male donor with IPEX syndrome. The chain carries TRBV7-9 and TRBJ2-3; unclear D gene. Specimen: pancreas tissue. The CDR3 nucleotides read TGTGCCAGCAGCTTCCCAGGAAACACAGATACGCAGTATTTT. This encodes CASSFPGNTDTQYF.